This entry lists 9 T cell receptor beta chains sequenced from one sample in a study of shared clonotypes between healthy human individuals. The repertoire was sequenced with immunoSEQ multiplex PCR; TCRdb's copy has only in-frame clones and lacks some. Among about 2.1 million clones listed, roughly 95% were seen once. Naive CD8 populations comprised CD45RO-negative cells positively selected for CCR7, excluding terminally differentiated effector memory CD45RA+ cells. Input material: naive CD8+ T cells from PBMCs. These receptors were obtained from a man between 18 and 35 years old in good health. Some clones in this sample may be carry-over from other donors' samples.

Written as DNA, the CDR3 is TGTGCCAGCAGTGAACCTCGGGACAACAATGAGCAGTTCTTC. Translation gives CASSEPRDNNEQFF. The rearrangement links TRBV6-1 to TRBJ2-1; D is perhaps TRBD1 (6 bases). The V gene lost 2 bases and the J gene lost 5 bases, with 10 bases spanning the gap. This CDR3 comprises 14 residues. Germline V gene sequence: CDR1 MNHNS, CDR2 SASEGT.

The rearrangement uses TRBV10-1 and TRBJ2-3; 12 bases align to TRBD2. V dropped 8 bases and J dropped 5; count of bases not matched to a gene: 5. CDR1 is WNHNN, CDR2 SYGVQD, per germline (reference sequence). This CDR3 region has 14 residues. The CDR3 here is CASQETSGRDTQYF. The CDR3 DNA sequence: TGCGCCAGCCAAGAGACTAGCGGGAGAGATACGCAGTATTTT.

Comment on this clone: The same CDR3 is also encoded by other DNA sequences in this sample. The chain has TRBV4-3 and TRBJ2-1; unclear D gene. This CDR3 is 15 amino acids long. V lost 0 bases to trimming and J lost 0 bases, with 6 bases between them. CDR1 is LGHNA and CDR2 is YSLEER in the germline V gene. CDR3 DNA: TGCGCCAGCAGCCAAGATCCCAGCTCCTACAATGAGCAGTTCTTC. Its translation: CASSQDPSSYNEQFF.

A few counts support this clone. V gene TRBV27 combines with J gene TRBJ2-2; the D is unclear. This CDR3 is 12 amino acids long. Germline V gene data show CDR1 as MNHEY and CDR2 as SMNVEV (reference sequence). The ends were cut back, 1 base at V and 7 bases at J, with 4 bases in the middle. The CDR3, as DNA: TGTGCCAGCAGTTTATATGGCGGGGAGCTGTTTTTT. Its protein product is CASSLYGGELFF.

V is TRBV7-2 and J is TRBJ2-7; TRBD1 agrees at 9 bases. V shed 2 bases and J 3 bases; nucleotides not matched to a gene: 8. This CDR3 spans 16 amino acids. Germline V gives CDR1 SGHTA, CDR2 FQGNSA. This CDR3 reads CASSLHAGTGNYEQYF. Here the CDR3 DNA reads TGTGCCAGCAGCTTACATGCGGGGACAGGGAACTACGAGCAGTACTTC.

This clone was seen only once. The V gene is TRBV5-1, the J gene TRBJ2-7; the match to TRBD2 covers 7 bases. J lost 3 bases, V lost 4 bases, and 4 bases had no gene match. Germline CDR1 and CDR2: SGHRS and YFSETQ. The CDR3 spans 13 residues. The CDR3 nucleotides are TGCGCCAGCAGCGCCTCTAGCGGCTACGAGCAGTACTTC. Translating it yields CASSASSGYEQYF.

The chain has TRBV20-1 and TRBJ2-4; D is unresolved. The CDR3 has 8 amino acids. V lost 6 bases, J lost 15 bases, and 9 bases lay in between. The germline gives CDR1 DFQATT, CDR2 SNEGSKA (reference sequence). For the CDR3, the DNA is TGCAGTGCCAATACGGGGTACTTC. Residues: CSANTGYF.

V is TRBV11-2 and J is TRBJ2-7; D unresolved. This CDR3 is 16 amino acids long. The germline V gene has CDR1 SGHAT and CDR2 FQNNGV. The ends were cut back, 0 bases at V and 1 base at J, with 13 bases in the middle. The CDR3 reads CASSLERVVWSYEQYF. For the CDR3, the DNA is TGTGCCAGCAGCTTAGAAAGGGTTGTGTGGTCCTACGAGCAGTACTTC.

The chain joins TRBV27 to TRBJ2-7, with 9 bases matching TRBD1. The CDR3 runs 14 residues. Looked up from germline, CDR1 is MNHEY and CDR2 is SMNVEV (reference sequence). Trimming cost V 6 bases and J 7 bases; bases outside gene matches: 10. The CDR3 sequence is CASRPGTGHWEQYF. CDR3 nucleotide sequence: TGTGCCAGCAGACCGGGGACAGGGCATTGGGAGCAGTACTTC.